This T cell receptor beta chain was sequenced during a study of beta chain features in type 1 diabetes. V trimming: 6 bases; J trimming: 5 bases; junction bases outside the gene matches: 10. The CDR3 length is 16 residues. Looked up from germline, CDR1 is MNHEY and CDR2 is SMNVEV (reference sequence). The authors reverse transcribed all of the isolated RNA, so sequencing captured expressed TCRB transcripts. Method: immunoSEQ multiplex PCR; TCRdb's copy keeps in-frame clones and lacks some. Here the sample spans 350,000 to 400,000 clones, about 14% being singletons. This TCR came from a woman under 30 in good health. The chain has TRBV27 and TRBJ2-3, with TRBD1 matching over 11 bases. Sample: naive CD4+ T cells from blood. This CDR3 reads CASSLRGTGGRDTQYF. The CDR3 region has the DNA TGTGCCAGCAGCCTTCGCGGGACAGGGGGTAGAGATACGCAGTATTTT.